A selection of T cell receptor beta chains follows, all from one sample in a study of OX40 agonist ivuxolimab in advanced cancers. The assay was immunoSEQ multiplex PCR, and TCRdb's table has in-frame clones only and misses some. The sample has 70,000 to 80,000 clones, 94% seen once. The material was CD4+ or CD8+ T cells sorted from blood, obtained in a trial of the OX40 agonist ivuxolimab. The source is an adult with an advanced solid tumor such as melanoma, head and neck, liver or kidney cancer. The CDR3 runs from the conserved cysteine through the conserved F or W. D genes are given only for firm matches.

CDR3 DNA | CDR3 protein | V gene | D gene | J gene
TGTGCCAGTAGTATAGGGGCTAGCGGGATCTACAATGAGCAGTTCTTC | CASSIGASGIYNEQFF | TRBV19 | TRBD2 | TRBJ2-1
TGTGCCAGCAGCTTGGGGGCAAACAATGAGCAGTTCTTC | CASSLGANNEQFF | TRBV5-4 | - | TRBJ2-1
TGTGCCAGCAGCTCCACCCCTTCTCTCCGTCAGTTCTTC | CASSSTPSLRQFF | TRBV13 | - | TRBJ2-1
TGTGCCAGTAGTACCCGACTTGGAAATGAGCAGTTCTTC | CASSTRLGNEQFF | TRBV19 | - | TRBJ2-1
TGTGCCAGCAGTTACCCTAGCGGGGGGCCGGGAGAGACCCAGTACTTC | CASSYPSGGPGETQYF | TRBV6-5 | TRBD2 | TRBJ2-5
TGTGCCAGCAGCCCTCCCCGGGAGGGAGACAGAGAGACCCAGTACTTC | CASSPPREGDRETQYF | TRBV9 | TRBD2 | TRBJ2-5
TGTGCCAGTAACTATCATGTGGCTGGCTCTCCCCACGAGCAGTACTTC | CASNYHVAGSPHEQYF | TRBV19 | - | TRBJ2-7
TGTGCCAGCAGCGTGCGGCTAGCGGTAATAGAGCAGTTCTTC | CASSVRLAVIEQFF | TRBV9 | TRBD2 | TRBJ2-1
TGTGCCAGCAGCCAGACCTCGGGACGGAACTACGAGCAGTACTTC | CASSQTSGRNYEQYF | TRBV14 | - | TRBJ2-7
TGCGCCAGCAGCCCCCCAGGGAACTATGGCTACACCTTC | CASSPPGNYGYTF | TRBV5-1 | - | TRBJ1-2
TGTGCCAGCTCACCACCGGCTCATACGCAGTATTTT | CASSPPAHTQYF | TRBV18 | - | TRBJ2-3
TGCGCCAGCAGCCAAGCTAGCGCTCCCAACACTGAAGCTTTCTTT | CASSQASAPNTEAFF | TRBV4-3 | - | TRBJ1-1
TGTGCCAGCAGCCAAGATGACAGGGTCAGTCAGCCCCAGCATTTT | CASSQDDRVSQPQHF | TRBV4-2 | TRBD1 | TRBJ1-5
TGCGCCAGCAGCCAAAGTGCTAGAGGGTACGAGCAGTACTTC | CASSQSARGYEQYF | TRBV4-3 | - | TRBJ2-7